The entry below gives a single T cell receptor beta chain sequence along with its context. No cognate antigen has been identified for it. Per-nucleotide qualities are absent, and no much larger clonotype sits a single base away. Trimming takes 6 bases from V and 3 bases from J, and the germline ends sit 15 bases apart. The CDR3 sequence holds 14 residues, the cysteine and phenylalanine included. Of the read, only the CDR3 DNA is kept; its 42 bases are in frame from base 1. According to the germline V gene (reference sequence), CDR1 reads SEHNR and CDR2 reads FQNEAQ. The sample comes from a study of T cell responses to AZD1222 COVID-19 vaccine (dated by TCRdb to the early 2020s). With regard to the full study: AZD1222 recipients given second doses at about 4 weeks or at about 12 weeks were pooled, since spike-specific TCR depth and breadth were not found to differ between the two schedules. Enrollment into the trials was organized by age into subgroups of 18-55, 56-69 and 70-plus years, and those subgroups contained about 160, 30 and 59 TCR-sequenced participants, respectively. A total of over 230 trial participants underwent TCR sequencing, of whom around 200 received two doses of AZD1222 and around 26 received two doses of the MenACWY control vaccine.

Overall study outcomes, separate from this receptor: After two AZD1222 doses, both the breadth and the depth of spike-specific TCRs were significantly higher than at day 0 and than in MenACWY recipients. Conclusions about previously exposed vaccinees are limited, since just five to seven AZD1222 recipients were seropositive for SARS-CoV-2 at baseline. No day 14 peak-response samples were available, so repertoires were characterized only after the peak T cell response. Reportedly, almost half of the unique spike-specific TCRs recognized epitopes lying outside the regions that are mutated in the B.1.351 and B.1.1.7 variants. The vaccine-associated CD4 TCRs covered the entire spike protein, and the dominant responses fell in regions 160-218 and 743-854. Most participants were white British and females outnumbered males, and the authors suggested that clonal diversity may have been underestimated. In the small 56-69-year group, the increase in depth fell short of significance, most likely because of low power.

In the paper's terms, the time point label means: baseline before first vaccination. Samples from vaccinated people were obtained from the UK trials COV001 and COV002, which included a single-blind randomized controlled phase 2/3 trial of AZD1222 (ChAdOx1 nCoV-19) in healthy adults. For TCRbeta chain sequencing, PBMC samples were collected from trial participants at day 0 and at day 28 after the second dose. The CDR3 regions of human TCRbeta chains were subjected to immunosequencing. The authors processed their data as follows. TCRs in the repertoires were matched against a reference library of SARS-CoV-2-specific TCRs that had been generated with the MIRA antigen-specificity platform. Breadth meant the fraction of unique TCRs that were SARS-CoV-2-associated, whereas depth meant the fraction of total T cells that were SARS-CoV-2-associated. Using the MIRA data, each spike-specific TCR was assigned both to the spike region to which the TCR was reactive and to a CD4 or CD8 class. Log10-transformed breadth and depth values were compared by one-way ANOVA with Sidak's multiple comparisons tests. Here the immuneACCESS table is served through TCRdb, limited to in-frame sequences with V and J called. Missing clones are a known gap in these copies; in checked studies unresolved V genes cover under half, and the rest lacks a known reason. V and J calls and clone size are given by that table; D and trimming were obtained from the DNA. A total of 150,000 or so clones appear in this sample, more than 70% of them only once. The top ten clones comprise approximately 2.3% of the sample.

This clonotype was obtained from an adult in good health. The sequence is built from TRBV7-9 and TRBJ2-7; tentative D gene TRBD2, with 7 bases matching. The material was peripheral blood, obtained on day 0 of AZD1222 vaccination. The CDR3 amino acid sequence is: CASRSSGGGYEQYF. At the DNA level, the sequence is TGTGCCAGCAGGTCTAGCGGAGGGGGCTACGAGCAGTACTTC.